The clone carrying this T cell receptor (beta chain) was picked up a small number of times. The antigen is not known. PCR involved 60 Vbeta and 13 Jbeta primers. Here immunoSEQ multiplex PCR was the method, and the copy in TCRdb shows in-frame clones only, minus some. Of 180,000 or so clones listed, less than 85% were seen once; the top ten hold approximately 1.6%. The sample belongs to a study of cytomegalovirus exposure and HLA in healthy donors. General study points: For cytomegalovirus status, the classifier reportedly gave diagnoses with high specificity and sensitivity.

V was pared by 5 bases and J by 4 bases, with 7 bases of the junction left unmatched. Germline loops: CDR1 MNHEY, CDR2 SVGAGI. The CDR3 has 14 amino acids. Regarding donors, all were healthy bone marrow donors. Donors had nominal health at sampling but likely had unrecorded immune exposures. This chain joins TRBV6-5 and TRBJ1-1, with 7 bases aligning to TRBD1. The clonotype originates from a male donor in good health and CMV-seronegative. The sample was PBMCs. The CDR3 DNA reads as TGTGCCAGCAGTCACACCCAGGGGGGCACTGAAGCTTTCTTT. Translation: CASSHTQGGTEAFF.